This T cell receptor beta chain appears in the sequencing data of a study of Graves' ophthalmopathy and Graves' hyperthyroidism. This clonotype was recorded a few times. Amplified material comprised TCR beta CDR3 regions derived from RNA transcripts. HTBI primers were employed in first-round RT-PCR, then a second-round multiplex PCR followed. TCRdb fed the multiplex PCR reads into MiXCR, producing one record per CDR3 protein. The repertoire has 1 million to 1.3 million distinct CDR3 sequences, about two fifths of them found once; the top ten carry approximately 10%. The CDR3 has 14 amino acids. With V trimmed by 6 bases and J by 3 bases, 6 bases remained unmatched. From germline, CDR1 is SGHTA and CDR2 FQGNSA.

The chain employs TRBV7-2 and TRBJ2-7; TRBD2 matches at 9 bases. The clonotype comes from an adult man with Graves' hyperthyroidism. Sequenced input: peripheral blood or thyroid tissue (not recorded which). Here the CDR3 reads CASRLGLANYEQYF. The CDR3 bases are TGTGCCAGCAGGTTGGGACTAGCTAACTACGAGCAGTACTTC.